These T cell receptor beta chains were read from a single sample in a study of T cell repertoires in cytomegalovirus infection. Each CDR3 protein is one row after TCRdb ran MiXCR on the reads. Found here are around 490,000 distinct CDR3 sequences, more than 20% of them singletons; the top ten hold over 10%. Sequenced: PBMCs. The receptors shown here come from a human donor in good health (CMV status not recorded). Some clones in this sample may be carry-over from other donors' samples. Each CDR3 is given with its conserved first and last residue. Fields, in order: clone size, V gene, D gene, J gene, CDR3 protein, CDR3 DNA. A D gene is named only where the DNA matches it firmly. Part of the rows lack a size; the others show once, few, many or a class for expanded clones.

-	TRBV6-5	TRBD2	TRBJ2-1	CASSRPAGAYNEQFF	TGTGCCAGCAGTCGACCGGCGGGGGCCTACAATGAGCAGTTCTTC
-	TRBV20-1	TRBD2	TRBJ2-1	CSARSRLAGGLEEQFF	TGCAGTGCTAGAAGTAGACTAGCGGGAGGGCTGGAGGAGCAGTTCTTC
many	TRBV7-2	-	TRBJ2-3	CASSLRHRGSTDTQYF	TGTGCCAGCAGCTTACGCCATCGGGGTTCTACAGATACGCAGTATTTT
-	TRBV7-2	TRBD2	TRBJ2-3	CASSLAPSGSWDTQYF	TGTGCCAGCAGCTTAGCCCCTAGCGGGAGTTGGGATACGCAGTATTTT
few	TRBV6-6	TRBD1	TRBJ1-4	CASSYYGTVPNEKLFF	TGTGCCAGCAGTTACTACGGGACAGTCCCTAATGAAAAACTGTTTTTT
once	TRBV18	-	TRBJ1-1	CASSLSSDRLNTEAFF	TGTGCCAGCTCACTATCCTCGGACAGATTAAACACTGAAGCTTTCTTT
many	TRBV6-1	-	TRBJ1-3	CASRTSSGNTIYF	TGTGCCAGCAGGACAAGCTCTGGAAACACCATATATTTT
-	TRBV24-1	-	TRBJ2-5	CATSQPGYQETQYF	TGTGCCACCAGTCAACCGGGGTACCAAGAGACCCAGTACTTC
few	TRBV12-5	-	TRBJ2-1	CASGFMGVYNEQFF	TGTGCTAGTGGTTTTATGGGGGTTTACAATGAGCAGTTCTTC
few	TRBV20-1	-	TRBJ1-2	CSARAGDYGYTF	TGCAGTGCTAGAGCTGGGGACTATGGCTACACCTTC
few	TRBV7-2	-	TRBJ2-1	CASSPEGWNTEQFF	TGTGCCAGCAGCCCAGAGGGCTGGAACACTGAGCAGTTCTTC
once	TRBV29-1	-	TRBJ1-5	CSVGRGGGQPQHF	TGCAGCGTTGGCCGGGGGGGAGGTCAGCCCCAGCATTTT
few	TRBV28	TRBD2	TRBJ2-1	CASSGTISYNEQFF	TGTGCCAGCAGTGGGACTATTTCCTACAATGAGCAGTTCTTC
few	TRBV6-2/TRBV6-3	TRBD1	TRBJ2-1	CASSLGGTGKNNEQFF	TGTGCCAGCAGCCTCGGCGGGACAGGAAAGAACAATGAGCAGTTCTTC
-	TRBV18	-	TRBJ2-3	CASSPGTAADTQYF	TGTGCCAGCTCACCCGGGACTGCGGCAGATACGCAGTATTTT
few	TRBV2	-	TRBJ1-2	CASIRTGWNGYTF	TGTGCCAGCATACGCACAGGGTGGAATGGCTACACCTTC
-	TRBV3-1	TRBD1	TRBJ1-5	CASSQGTGVGNQPQHF	TGTGCCAGCAGCCAAGGAACAGGGGTAGGGAATCAGCCCCAGCATTTT
-	TRBV12-3/TRBV12-4	TRBD1	TRBJ2-7	CASSPQVGQGSYEQYF	TGTGCCAGCAGTCCTCAGGTGGGACAGGGCTCCTACGAGCAGTACTTC
-	TRBV25-1	TRBD1	TRBJ1-6	CASSEPGQGYSPLHF	TGTGCCAGCAGTGAACCGGGACAGGGCTATTCACCCCTCCACTTT
-	TRBV20-1	-	TRBJ1-5	CSPLRPSGRNQPQHF	TGCAGCCCCCTTCGGCCCTCAGGTAGAAATCAGCCCCAGCATTTT
many	TRBV28	-	TRBJ2-1	CASSPPTVNNEQFF	TGTGCCAGCAGTCCCCCGACCGTAAACAATGAGCAGTTCTTC
few	TRBV11-3	-	TRBJ1-1	CASSPGWTLNTEAFF	TGTGCCAGCAGCCCAGGCTGGACATTGAACACTGAAGCTTTCTTT
-	TRBV7-2	-	TRBJ1-5	CASSRGPGGNQPQHF	TGTGCCAGCAGCCGGGGCCCTGGGGGCAATCAGCCCCAGCATTTT
many	TRBV25-1	-	TRBJ1-5	CASEEGRDGQPQHF	TGTGCCAGCGAGGAAGGTCGGGACGGGCAGCCCCAGCATTTT
-	TRBV6-5	TRBD2	TRBJ2-3	CASRTRTSGTQYF	TGTGCCAGCAGGACCAGGACTAGCGGGACGCAGTATTTT
-	TRBV14	TRBD2	TRBJ2-7	CASSQGILAGGGEQYF	TGTGCCAGCAGCCAAGGTATCCTAGCGGGAGGAGGCGAGCAGTACTTC
many	TRBV7-2	TRBD1	TRBJ1-1	CASSFRGTGLGNTEAFF	TGTGCCAGCAGCTTTAGGGGGACAGGGCTCGGGAACACTGAAGCTTTCTTT
many	TRBV7-2	TRBD1	TRBJ2-7	CASSRTGASYEQYF	TGTGCCAGCAGCAGGACAGGAGCCTCCTACGAGCAGTACTTC
-	TRBV19	-	TRBJ2-6	CAKITAETGANVLTF	TGTGCCAAAATTACAGCCGAGACAGGGGCCAACGTCCTGACTTTC
-	TRBV20-1	TRBD2	TRBJ2-4	CSARGRGLGLAAKNIQYF	TGCAGTGCTAGGGGGAGGGGCCTAGGTCTTGCAGCCAAAAACATTCAGTACTTC
-	TRBV11-3	-	TRBJ1-1	CASSKGDLGTEAFF	TGTGCCAGCAGCAAGGGAGACTTGGGCACTGAAGCTTTCTTT
many	TRBV6-2/TRBV6-3	TRBD2	TRBJ2-2	CASRILADRTGELFF	TGTGCCAGCAGAATTCTAGCGGACCGCACCGGGGAGCTGTTTTTT
-	TRBV27	-	TRBJ1-5	CASSLSSGGGSNQPQHF	TGTGCCAGCAGTTTATCAAGCGGGGGGGGAAGCAATCAGCCCCAGCATTTT
many	TRBV7-9	TRBD2	TRBJ2-1	CASSLVTSSREQFF	TGTGCCAGCAGCTTAGTGACTAGCTCACGTGAGCAGTTCTTC
-	TRBV7-6	TRBD2	TRBJ2-3	CASSLGVAGPDTQYF	TGTGCCAGCAGCTTAGGGGTAGCGGGACCAGATACGCAGTATTTT
few	TRBV7-2	TRBD2	TRBJ2-1	CASSPWTSINEQFF	TGTGCCAGCAGCCCTTGGACTAGCATCAATGAGCAGTTCTTC
once	TRBV15	-	TRBJ1-2	CATSTRRLSYGYTF	TGTGCCACCAGCACCAGAAGGTTAAGTTATGGCTACACCTTC
-	TRBV24-1	TRBD2	TRBJ2-3	CATSDPRLAGGRKTAQYF	TGTGCCACCAGTGACCCTAGACTAGCGGGAGGCCGTAAGACGGCGCAGTATTTT
-	TRBV29-1	TRBD1	TRBJ2-2	CSVTEQGAGTGELFF	TGCAGCGTGACGGAACAGGGGGCTGGAACCGGGGAGCTGTTTTTT
-	TRBV6-6	-	TRBJ2-3	CAISWGVSDTQYF	TGTGCCATCTCATGGGGCGTTTCAGATACGCAGTATTTT
few	TRBV27	TRBD1	TRBJ2-1	CASRSGGADEQFF	TGTGCCAGCAGATCAGGGGGCGCCGATGAGCAGTTCTTC
-	TRBV12-3/TRBV12-4	TRBD1	TRBJ2-3	CAIQADGQDTDTQYF	TGTGCCATACAAGCCGACGGACAGGACACAGATACGCAGTATTTT
few	TRBV7-9	TRBD1	TRBJ2-3	CASSHNRGSGTDTQYF	TGTGCCAGCAGCCACAACAGGGGATCGGGCACAGATACGCAGTATTTT
-	TRBV7-9	-	TRBJ1-4	CASSLEGANEKLFF	TGTGCCAGCAGCTTGGAAGGGGCTAATGAAAAACTGTTTTTT
few	TRBV5-4	-	TRBJ1-2	CASSWQGNGYTF	TGTGCCAGCAGCTGGCAGGGAAATGGCTACACCTTC
-	TRBV7-9	TRBD2	TRBJ2-7	CASSLVKGRLAGVSEQYF	TGTGCCAGCAGCTTAGTTAAAGGAAGACTAGCGGGAGTTTCCGAGCAGTACTTC
-	TRBV28	-	TRBJ2-5	CASRSPSLSLETQYF	TGTGCCAGCAGGTCCCCATCTTTATCACTAGAGACCCAGTACTTC
many	TRBV7-2	-	TRBJ1-4	CASSLMSEKLFF	TGTGCCAGCAGCTTAATGAGTGAAAAACTGTTTTTT
-	TRBV20-1	-	TRBJ2-4	CSAFPPSGTSGLAKNIQYF	TGCAGTGCCTTTCCCCCATCTGGTACTTCGGGGCTAGCCAAAAACATTCAGTACTTC
-	TRBV7-2	TRBD1	TRBJ2-7	CASSPGTGTEVWEQYF	TGTGCCAGCAGCCCTGGGACCGGGACAGAAGTTTGGGAGCAGTACTTC
few	TRBV4-1	-	TRBJ2-2	CASSQSPASYTGELFF	TGCGCCAGCAGCCAATCCCCCGCTAGCTACACCGGGGAGCTGTTTTTT
-	TRBV3-1	TRBD1	TRBJ1-1	CAGTGGVNTEAFF	TGTGCCGGTACAGGGGGGGTGAACACTGAAGCTTTCTTT